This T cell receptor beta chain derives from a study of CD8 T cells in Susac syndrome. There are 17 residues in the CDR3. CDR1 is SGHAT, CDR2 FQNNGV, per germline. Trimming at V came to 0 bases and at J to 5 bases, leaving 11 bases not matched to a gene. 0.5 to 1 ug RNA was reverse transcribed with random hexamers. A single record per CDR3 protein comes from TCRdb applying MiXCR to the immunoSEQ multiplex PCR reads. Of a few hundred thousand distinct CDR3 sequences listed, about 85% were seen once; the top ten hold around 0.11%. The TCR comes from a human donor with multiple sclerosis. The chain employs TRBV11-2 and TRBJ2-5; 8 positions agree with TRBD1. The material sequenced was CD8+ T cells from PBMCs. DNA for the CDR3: TGTGCCAGCAGCTTAGATCGGTCAGGGGGCTACAGGGAGACCCAGTACTTC. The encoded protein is CASSLDRSGGYRETQYF.